A single sample is the source of the 23 T cell receptor beta chains below, sequenced in a study of T cell changes during pregnancy in multiple sclerosis. Here immunoSEQ multiplex PCR was the method, and the copy in TCRdb shows in-frame clones only, minus some. Of 40,000 or so clones in the sample, around 93% were seen once. The sequences come from CD4+ T cells from peripheral blood mononuclear cells, collected in the third trimester of pregnancy. The receptor set was obtained from a female donor in good health, enrolled as a control in a pregnancy study.

J is TRBJ2-5 and V is TRBV6-5, with 7 bases aligning to TRBD1. The J call may be incorrect, as the DNA end agrees better with TRBJ2-7. The V gene's germline CDR1 is MNHEY and CDR2 SVGAGI. This CDR3 is built from 16 residues. The CDR3 nucleotides are TGTGCCAGCAGTTACTCGACAGGGACAGTGAGGTTCGAGCAGTACTTC. This sequence encodes CASSYSTGTVRFEQYF.

This sequence joins TRBV19 and TRBJ2-5, with 8 bases matching TRBD1. After removal of 3 bases from V and 4 bases from J, the junction contained 7 bases not matched to a gene. Per the germline V gene, CDR1 is LNHDA and CDR2 is SQIVND (reference sequence). This CDR3 contains 15 residues. The CDR3: CASSITGGVGETQYF. The CDR3 DNA reads TGTGCCAGTAGTATCACAGGGGGAGTTGGAGAGACCCAGTACTTC.

The count of this clone is one. The chain has TRBV6-1 and TRBJ2-5; D unresolved. The V and J ends lost 0 bases and 9 bases respectively, with 14 bases between them. This CDR3 has 14 amino acids. CDR1 is MNHNS, CDR2 SASEGT, per germline. The CDR3: CASSEALLPGSQYF. The CDR3 DNA is TGTGCCAGCAGTGAAGCGCTTCTCCCCGGGTCCCAGTACTTC.

This chain links TRBV5-1 with TRBJ2-5; no reliable D call. The CDR3 contains 14 residues. Germline loops: CDR1 SGHRS, CDR2 YFSETQ. V dropped 0 bases and J dropped 1 base, with 7 bases sitting between them. CDR3 in DNA: TGCGCCAGCAGCTTGGGGGCCCTCCAAGAGACCCAGTACTTC. Translating it yields CASSLGALQETQYF.

This chain connects TRBV6-1 to TRBJ1-2; perhaps TRBD1 as D (5 bases). Germline V gene sequence: CDR1 MNHNS, CDR2 SASEGT. V lost 0 bases to trimming and J lost 3 bases, with 11 bases between them. The CDR3 is 15 residues long. CDR3 DNA sequence: TGTGCCAGCAGTGAAGCGACCCCAGGGTACTATGGCTACACCTTC. Amino acid sequence: CASSEATPGYYGYTF.

The rearrangement joins TRBV6-5 to TRBJ2-1; 11 nucleotides agree with TRBD2. From germline, CDR1 is MNHEY and CDR2 SVGAGI. The V gene end was trimmed by 6 bases and the J gene end by 6 bases; junction bases not matched to a gene: 7. The CDR3 length is 15 residues. CDR3 coding DNA: TGTGCCAGCAGCCGTGGACTAGCGGGCCGCAATGAGCAGTTCTTC. Its translation is CASSRGLAGRNEQFF.

The V gene is TRBV19, the J gene TRBJ2-4, with D possibly being TRBD1 (5 bases). Per germline, CDR1 LNHDA and CDR2 SQIVND (reference sequence). CDR3 size: 13 residues. Trimming took 4 bases from V and 11 from J, leaving 15 bases between them. The DNA of the CDR3 is TGTGCCAGTAGTACCCCAGACAGCGCAGTTCAGTACTTC. This encodes CASSTPDSAVQYF.

This clone has just one count. The rearrangement joins TRBV28 to TRBJ1-4; TRBD1 matches at 8 bases. The J segment lost 0 bases and the V segment lost 9 bases, leaving 3 bases of the junction unmatched. The germline CDR1 and CDR2 sequences are MDHEN and SYDVKM. The CDR3 totals 14 residues. CDR3 coding DNA: TGTGCCAGTGGACAGGGAGCAACTAATGAAAAACTGTTTTTT. Amino acids: CASGQGATNEKLFF. Drawing the rest from reference TRBV28 and TRBJ1-4, the complete variable domain is DVKVTQSSRYLVKRTGEKVFLECVQDMDHENMFWYRQDPGLGLRLIYFSYDVKMKEKGDIPEGYSVSREKKERFSLILESASTNQTSMYLCASGQGATNEKLFFGSGTQLSVL.

This clone came up once. The chain recombines TRBV30 with TRBJ1-4; 8 bases line up with TRBD1. Per germline, CDR1 GTSNPN and CDR2 SVGIG (reference sequence). J gave up 4 bases and V 6 bases, and 4 bases lay outside the gene matches. The CDR3 loop spans 13 amino acids. CDR3 sequence reads: CACRTGLNEKLFF. The CDR3 DNA sequence: TGTGCCTGCAGGACAGGGCTTAATGAAAAACTGTTTTTT.

V is TRBV7-9 and J is TRBJ2-1; 8 positions match TRBD1. Germline CDR1 is SEHNR and CDR2 is FQNEAQ (reference sequence). The ends lost 2 bases at V and 8 bases at J; junction bases unmatched: 20. The CDR3 sequence is 19 residues long. In nucleotides, the CDR3 is TGTGCCAGCAGCTTATCGGGCTGGACAGGGTCACGGAGACGCGATGAGCAGTTCTTC. Translation gives CASSLSGWTGSRRRDEQFF.

This chain uses TRBV5-4 with TRBJ2-5; 7 bases are a match to TRBD1. The germline V gene has CDR1 SGHNT and CDR2 YYREEE (reference sequence). This CDR3 has 15 amino acids. V was clipped by 3 bases and J by 2 bases; unmatched bases: 7. The CDR3 DNA sequence: TGTGCCAGCAGCTCTGGGACAGCGATACAAGAGACCCAGTACTTC. Protein sequence: CASSSGTAIQETQYF.

The gene calls are TRBV19 and TRBJ2-5, with 10 bases identical to TRBD2. V was clipped by 10 bases and J by 4 bases; unmatched bases: 15. This CDR3 region has 16 residues. Germline V gene sequence: CDR1 LNHDA, CDR2 SQIVND (reference sequence). The CDR3 protein is CATAVGLAGVGETQYF. The DNA for the CDR3 is TGTGCCACGGCGGTCGGGCTAGCGGGAGTCGGAGAGACCCAGTACTTC.

This rearrangement joins TRBV6-6 to TRBJ2-2; 9 positions match TRBD1. The CDR3 contains 16 residues. The germline V gene has CDR1 MNHNY and CDR2 SVGAGI (reference sequence). The trim removed 2 bases at V and 5 bases at J, leaving 6 bases unmatched. The CDR3 DNA reads as TGTGCCAGCAGTTACATTGCCGGGACAGGGACCGGGGAGCTGTTTTTT. Amino acid sequence: CASSYIAGTGTGELFF.

The sample holds one count of this clone. The genes are TRBV27 and TRBJ2-5; TRBD1 is a possible D gene (6 bases). Germline loops: CDR1 MNHEY, CDR2 SMNVEV (reference sequence). Deletions cut 5 bases from V and 1 base from J, with 8 bases between. The CDR3 covers 13 residues. This CDR3 is CASSTGFQETQYF. The CDR3 DNA follows: TGTGCCAGCAGTACAGGGTTCCAAGAGACCCAGTACTTC.

This clone was detected a few times. The chain couples TRBV28 to TRBJ1-2, with 8 nucleotides matching TRBD1. This CDR3 spans 15 amino acids. Germline V gene data show CDR1 as MDHEN and CDR2 as SYDVKM. The V segment lost 5 bases and the J segment 2 bases; nucleotides outside the gene matches: 7. This chain's CDR3 is CASSDWTGRNYGYTF. In DNA, the CDR3 is TGTGCCAGCAGTGACTGGACAGGGCGAAACTATGGCTACACCTTC.

The rearrangement links TRBV5-1 to TRBJ2-2; TRBD2 aligns across 14 bases. Germline values: CDR1 SGHRS, CDR2 YFSETQ. The CDR3 runs to 17 residues. The V segment lost 3 bases and the J segment 5 bases; nucleotides outside the gene matches: 6. CDR3 residues: CASSSGLAGAHTGELFF. CDR3 nucleotides: TGCGCCAGCAGCTCGGGACTAGCGGGAGCGCATACCGGGGAGCTGTTTTTT. The entire variable domain, with the rest obtained from reference TRBV5-1 and TRBJ2-2, is as follows: KAGVTQTPRYLIKTRGQQVTLSCSPISGHRSVSWYQQTPGQGLQFLFEYFSETQRNKGNFPGRFSGRQFSNSRSEMNVSTLELGDSALYLCASSSGLAGAHTGELFFGEGSRLTVL.

The chain couples TRBV18 to TRBJ2-2; possibly TRBD1 for D (6 bases). This CDR3 has 14 residues. Per the germline V gene, CDR1 is KGHSH and CDR2 is LQKENI. The V gene lost 3 bases and the J gene lost 7 bases, with 12 bases spanning the gap. The CDR3 is CASSPDRGGGELFF. The CDR3 DNA reads TGTGCCAGCTCACCGGACAGAGGGGGCGGGGAGCTGTTTTTT.

The V gene is TRBV7-9, the J gene TRBJ1-6; TRBD1 agrees at 7 bases. J was trimmed by 9 bases and V by 6 bases; bases with no gene match: 5. Germline V gene data show CDR1 as SEHNR and CDR2 as FQNEAQ (reference sequence). The CDR3 contains 13 residues. The CDR3 reads CASRSRDSSPLHF. DNA of the CDR3: TGTGCCAGCAGATCCCGGGACAGTTCACCCCTCCACTTT.

The chain links TRBV27 to TRBJ2-4, with 8 bases identical to TRBD1. Losses at the gene ends were 6 bases for V and 0 bases for J; bases not matched to a gene: 10. There are 17 residues in the CDR3. Per germline, CDR1 MNHEY and CDR2 SMNVEV (reference sequence). CDR3 region: CASSPEGQVLAKNIQYF. The CDR3 DNA is TGTGCCAGCAGCCCAGAGGGACAGGTTCTAGCCAAAAACATTCAGTACTTC.

The rearrangement links TRBV11-1 to TRBJ2-5; D not certain. This CDR3 contains 16 residues. Deletions cut 4 bases from V and 1 base from J, with 16 bases between. CDR1 SGHAT and CDR2 FQDESV come from the germline V gene (reference sequence). For the CDR3, the DNA is TGTGCCAGCAGCTACGGGTCAGTCGCCTCCCAAGAGACCCAGTACTTC. Its translation: CASSYGSVASQETQYF.

This chain links TRBV19 with TRBJ2-7; D uncertain. Germline V gene data show CDR1 as LNHDA and CDR2 as SQIVND (reference sequence). V was trimmed by 1 base and J by 3 bases, leaving 7 bases between them. This CDR3 comprises 13 residues. The DNA of the CDR3 is TGTGCCAGTAGTATAGCACAGTTCTACGAGCAGTACTTC. Translated: CASSIAQFYEQYF.

The V and J genes are TRBV25-1 and TRBJ2-2; the match to TRBD2 covers 7 bases. V was pared by 3 bases and J by 2 bases, with 12 bases of the junction left unmatched. This CDR3 region has 18 residues. Germline values: CDR1 MGHDK, CDR2 SYGVNS. The CDR3 is CASSDHSGISPNTGELFF. CDR3 coding DNA: TGTGCCAGCAGTGACCACAGCGGGATCAGCCCTAACACCGGGGAGCTGTTTTTT.

The chain employs TRBV6-1 and TRBJ1-3; D is possibly TRBD1 (5 bases). The CDR3 totals 17 residues. Deletions cut 2 bases from V and 2 bases from J, with 16 bases between. CDR1 and CDR2 from the germline V gene are MNHNS and SASEGT. Written as DNA, the CDR3 is TGTGCCAGCAGTGAAAGTTTGGTGGGGGGAACTGGAAACACCATATATTTT. This codes for CASSESLVGGTGNTIYF.